The 31 T cell receptor beta chains below come from one sample, sequenced in a study of control samples from healthy donors and cancer patients. Clones were sequenced by immunoSEQ multiplex PCR, and TCRdb holds only the in-frame ones, with some missing. The data hold tens of thousands of clones, with approximately 90% observed a single time. The sequencing sample was made of blood. The receptors derive from a woman aged 45-60 years in good health.

The chain couples TRBV10-1 to TRBJ1-1, with a tentative D call TRBD1 (5 bases). The germline V gene has CDR1 WNHNN and CDR2 SYGVQD (reference sequence). The ends were cut back, 4 bases at V and 4 bases at J, with 7 bases in the middle. CDR3 length: 12 amino acids. CDR3 amino acids: CASSGGSTEAFF. The CDR3 DNA is TGCGCCAGCAGTGGGGGGAGCACTGAAGCTTTCTTT.

V gene TRBV6-6 combines with J gene TRBJ2-3; D not resolved. Germline-derived CDR1 and CDR2 are MNHNY and SVGAGI (reference sequence). This CDR3 has 13 residues. V was trimmed by 5 bases and J by 6 bases, leaving 12 bases between them. The CDR3 sequence: CASSLTALDTQYF. In DNA, the CDR3 is TGTGCCAGCAGTCTAACTGCGCTTGATACGCAGTATTTT.

The rearrangement uses TRBV18 and TRBJ2-5, with D perhaps given as TRBD1 or TRBD2 (5 bases each). Trimming cost V 3 bases and J 5 bases, with 10 bases left between them. CDR1 and CDR2 (germline): KGHSH, LQKENI. This CDR3 contains 13 residues. CDR3 sequence: CASSPGVRETQYF. The DNA of the CDR3 is TGTGCCAGCTCACCGGGGGTAAGGGAGACCCAGTACTTC.

V is TRBV2 and J is TRBJ2-2, with D possibly matching TRBD1 (6 bases). V was clipped by 9 bases and J by 4 bases, with 18 bases between them. The CDR3 is made up of 15 amino acids. CDR1 and CDR2 from the germline V gene are SNHLY and FYNNEI. The CDR3 DNA reads as TGTGCCAGGTCAGCAGGGGCCCTTCCCACCGGGGAGCTGTTTTTT. It specifies CARSAGALPTGELFF. Full variable domain (outside the CDR3, taken from reference TRBV2 and TRBJ2-2): EPEVTQTPSHQVTQMGQEVILRCVPISNHLYFYWYRQILGQKVEFLVSFYNNEISEKSEIFDDQFSVERPDGSNFTLKIRSTKLEDSAMYFCARSAGALPTGELFFGEGSRLTVL.

The chain is built from TRBV18 and TRBJ2-3; tentative D call: TRBD2 (6 bases). This CDR3 is 14 amino acids long. V gave up 3 bases and J gave up 2 bases, with 9 bases separating them. Germline V gene lookup returns CDR1 KGHSH and CDR2 LQKENI. The CDR3 bases are TGTGCCAGCTCACCTGGGGGGAACACAGATACGCAGTATTTT. Its protein is CASSPGGNTDTQYF.

This clone was detected only a few times. This chain links TRBV7-2 with TRBJ1-5; unclear D gene. The CDR3 contains 15 residues. Germline V CDR1 and CDR2: SGHTA, FQGNSA. V was shortened by 2 bases and J by 0 bases, with 8 bases between the two germline ends. CDR3 region: CASSLQRNSNQPQHF. The CDR3, as DNA: TGTGCCAGCAGCTTACAGAGAAATAGCAATCAGCCCCAGCATTTT. Full variable domain (rest looked up from reference TRBV7-2 and TRBJ1-5): GAGVSQSPSNKVTEKGKDVELRCDPISGHTALYWYRQSLGQGLEFLIYFQGNSAPDKSGLPSDRFSAERTGGSVSTLTIQRTQQEDSAVYLCASSLQRNSNQPQHFGDGTRLSIL.

The V call is TRBV2, the J call TRBJ2-1; D is unclear. The CDR3 has 14 amino acids. The germline V gene encodes CDR1 SNHLY and CDR2 FYNNEI. Trimming removed 9 bases from V and 8 bases from J, with 20 bases in between. This chain's CDR3 is CARQDLQGTDEQFF. Written as DNA, the CDR3 is TGTGCCAGGCAGGACCTTCAAGGAACCGATGAGCAGTTCTTC.

V gene TRBV30 combines with J gene TRBJ1-2; D is undetermined. V was trimmed by 8 bases and J by 4 bases, leaving 11 bases between them. The germline CDR1 and CDR2 sequences are GTSNPN and SVGIG (reference sequence). The CDR3 has 11 amino acids. The CDR3 nucleotides read TGTGCCCTATCGATTACCTATGGCTACACCTTC. This sequence encodes CALSITYGYTF.

J is TRBJ1-2 and V is TRBV28; tentatively, D is TRBD1 (5 bases). The V end was cut by 5 bases, the J end by 8 bases, with 15 bases between. Per germline, CDR1 MDHEN and CDR2 SYDVKM. There are 13 residues in the CDR3. DNA for the CDR3: TGTGCCAGCAGTGTTTCGGGGACTGGGGGCTACACCTTC. It is translated as CASSVSGTGGYTF.

The J gene is TRBJ2-3, the V gene TRBV30; D unresolved. CDR1 and CDR2 from the germline V gene are GTSNPN and SVGIG (reference sequence). Trimming took off 3 bases at V and 4 bases at J, with 8 bases between the two ends. The CDR3 is made up of 12 amino acids. CDR3 residues: CAWRGSADTQYF. For the CDR3, the DNA is TGTGCCTGGAGGGGTTCTGCAGATACGCAGTATTTT.

The chain combines TRBV11-3 with TRBJ2-2; 7 nucleotides align to TRBD1. The CDR3 extends over 12 amino acids. The J segment lost 6 bases and the V segment lost 5 bases, leaving 0 bases of the junction unmatched. Germline V gives CDR1 SGHNT, CDR2 YENEEA. The CDR3 DNA sequence: TGTGCCAGCAGCGACAGGGCCGGGGAGCTGTTTTTT. This encodes CASSDRAGELFF.

The V call is TRBV6-5, the J call TRBJ1-2; D call uncertain. The CDR3 extends over 13 amino acids. Looked up from germline, CDR1 is MNHEY and CDR2 is SVGAGI. Trimming removed 0 bases at V and 5 bases at J, with 7 bases between. The CDR3 bases are TGTGCCAGCAGTTACTCGAAGAATTATGGCTACACCTTC. Amino acid sequence: CASSYSKNYGYTF.

The rearrangement links TRBV19 to TRBJ1-2; the D gene is possibly TRBD1 (6 bases). Per the germline V gene, CDR1 is LNHDA and CDR2 is SQIVND (reference sequence). The CDR3 consists of 14 residues. Between the trimmed V and J ends, which lost 6 bases and 6 bases, there was a span of 17 bases. CDR3 region: CASSRGGAGDGYTF. CDR3 nucleotides: TGTGCCAGTAGCCGGGGCGGGGCAGGGGATGGCTACACCTTC.

The rearrangement uses TRBV3-1 (or the pseudogene TRBV3-2) and TRBJ1-2; 10 bases are a match to TRBD1. V lost 0 bases and J lost 8; bases outside the gene matches: 9. Looked up from germline, CDR1 is LGHDT and CDR2 is YNNKEL (reference sequence). The CDR3 spans 16 residues. CDR3 protein: CASSQDLGTGEKGYTF. Written as DNA, the CDR3 is TGTGCCAGCAGCCAAGATCTGGGGACAGGGGAGAAAGGCTACACCTTC.

This chain joins TRBV12-3 or TRBV12-4 and TRBJ1-1, with D uncertain. V was trimmed by 7 bases and J by 8 bases, leaving 17 bases between them. CDR3 length: 13 residues. Here the CDR3 reads CASNLLSEGEAFF. The CDR3 DNA sequence: TGTGCCAGCAACCTCCTCTCGGAAGGAGAAGCTTTCTTT.

The chain carries TRBV3-1 (or the pseudogene TRBV3-2) and TRBJ2-1; D call uncertain. Trimming pared 1 base from V and 0 bases from J, leaving 10 bases between. The CDR3 extends over 16 amino acids. Germline values: CDR1 LGHDT, CDR2 YNNKEL (reference sequence). The CDR3 coding sequence is TGTGCCAGCAGCCAAGGCGCCGCTAGCTCCTACAATGAGCAGTTCTTC. It yields the protein CASSQGAASSYNEQFF.

The chain carries TRBV5-1 and TRBJ1-1, with D possibly TRBD1 on 6 matching bases. CDR3 length: 14 residues. V was shortened by 2 bases and J by 6 bases, with 14 bases between the two germline ends. From germline, CDR1 is SGHRS and CDR2 YFSETQ. CDR3 in amino acids: CASSFRGPEAEAFF. For the CDR3, the DNA is TGCGCCAGCAGCTTCAGGGGCCCGGAGGCTGAAGCTTTCTTT.

The genes are TRBV5-6 and TRBJ2-7; D is ambiguous. The CDR3 spans 14 residues. V shed 3 bases and J shed 0 bases, with 10 bases lying between them. Looked up from germline, CDR1 is SGHDT and CDR2 is YYEEEE. CDR3 sequence (DNA): TGTGCCAGCAGCTCGCCCAGGTACTCCTACGAGCAGTACTTC. Translation gives CASSSPRYSYEQYF.

DNA of the CDR3: TGTGCCAACGGGGGTGGGGTCGATGAGCAGTTCTTC. Its translation is CANGGGVDEQFF. The rearrangement links TRBV12-3 or TRBV12-4 to TRBJ2-1, with TRBD2 as a possible D gene (6 bases). The V end lost 10 bases, the J end lost 8 bases, and 15 bases lay between the germline ends. This CDR3 contains 12 residues.

The chain employs TRBV5-1 and TRBJ1-2; D is unclear. The CDR3 is 13 amino acids. V dropped 2 bases and J dropped 8 bases, with 13 bases sitting between them. Germline lookup yields CDR1 SGHRS and CDR2 YFSETQ. Here the CDR3 reads CASSLSQTGGYTF. The CDR3 DNA sequence: TGCGCCAGCAGCTTAAGTCAAACGGGCGGCTACACCTTC.

The rearrangement uses TRBV5-1 and TRBJ1-2; 9 positions agree with TRBD1. Per the germline V gene, CDR1 is SGHRS and CDR2 is YFSETQ. The V and J ends lost 1 base and 3 bases, in that order; junction bases with no gene match: 4. The CDR3 totals 15 residues. The CDR3 here is CASSLTGGVDYGYTF. The CDR3 DNA is TGCGCCAGCAGCTTGACAGGGGGCGTAGACTATGGCTACACCTTC. The full variable domain, rest sourced from reference TRBV5-1 and TRBJ1-2, is KAGVTQTPRYLIKTRGQQVTLSCSPISGHRSVSWYQQTPGQGLQFLFEYFSETQRNKGNFPGRFSGRQFSNSRSEMNVSTLELGDSALYLCASSLTGGVDYGYTFGSGTRLTVV.

By share of the sample, this clone is medium-sized. The rearrangement links TRBV18 to TRBJ2-3, with D possibly matching TRBD2 (6 bases). The CDR3 runs to 16 residues. V was clipped by 4 bases and J by 3 bases, with 17 bases between them. In germline, CDR1 is KGHSH, CDR2 LQKENI. CDR3 residues: CASSQDYRAATDTQYF. For the CDR3, the DNA is TGTGCCAGCTCACAGGACTACCGTGCGGCTACAGATACGCAGTATTTT.

The chain uses TRBV10-2 and TRBJ2-1; TRBD2 matches at 7 bases. The CDR3 is 15 amino acids. Germline V CDR1 and CDR2: WSHSY, SAAADI. Germline trimming cut 7 bases from V and 4 bases from J; bases unmatched to any gene: 10. The CDR3 DNA sequence: TGCGCCAGCACCAAATCAGCGGGGAGGTACAATGAGCAGTTCTTC. Translation: CASTKSAGRYNEQFF.

This chain uses TRBV19 with TRBJ1-6; 7 nucleotides match TRBD1. V shed 3 bases, J shed 7 bases, and the junction held 3 bases outside the gene matches. The germline V gene has CDR1 LNHDA and CDR2 SQIVND (reference sequence). The CDR3 is 14 residues long. As DNA, the CDR3 is TGTGCCAGTAGTATGGGACAGCGGAATTCACCCCTCCACTTT. Translated, it gives CASSMGQRNSPLHF.

The chain recombines TRBV12-3 or TRBV12-4 with TRBJ2-1; the D gene could be TRBD1 or TRBD2 (5 bases each). Trimming cost V 7 bases and J 4 bases, with 11 bases left between them. CDR3 size: 13 residues. The CDR3 region is CASIGTPYNEQFF. The DNA of the CDR3 is TGTGCCAGCATTGGGACCCCTTACAATGAGCAGTTCTTC.

The chain has TRBV2 and TRBJ1-6, with TRBD1 matching 7 bases. The CDR3 contains 15 residues. The V gene's germline CDR1 is SNHLY and CDR2 FYNNEI. After removal of 6 bases from V and 10 bases from J, the junction contained 12 bases not matched to a gene. CDR3 in amino acids: CASRSRTGVRSPLHF. The CDR3 nucleotides read TGTGCCAGCAGGTCTAGGACAGGCGTACGGTCACCCCTCCACTTT.

This sequence joins TRBV10-3 and TRBJ1-1, with 8 nucleotides matching TRBD1. The CDR3 totals 16 residues. Trimming took 6 bases from V and 0 from J; bases not matched to a gene: 9. The germline V gene encodes CDR1 ENHRY and CDR2 SYGVKD. CDR3 sequence: CAIRGQGGGMNTEAFF. The CDR3, as DNA: TGTGCCATCAGAGGACAGGGTGGGGGTATGAACACTGAAGCTTTCTTT.

The rearrangement links TRBV5-4 to TRBJ1-2, with 7 bases that match TRBD1. From germline, CDR1 is SGHNT and CDR2 YYREEE (reference sequence). The CDR3 totals 13 residues. J was trimmed by 5 bases and V by 4 bases; bases with no gene match: 5. The CDR3 loop reads CASSPGQLYGYTF. The CDR3 DNA follows: TGTGCCAGCAGCCCGGGACAGTTATATGGCTACACCTTC.

The CDR3 region is CASRRQNLAKNIQYF. CDR3 DNA: TGTGCCAGCAGACGACAGAACCTAGCCAAAAACATTCAGTACTTC. This chain connects TRBV19 to TRBJ2-4, with D perhaps TRBD1 (5 bases). The CDR3 spans 15 residues. Per the germline V gene, CDR1 is LNHDA and CDR2 is SQIVND (reference sequence). Trimming pared 9 bases from V and 0 bases from J, leaving 15 bases between.

This sequence joins TRBV18 and TRBJ2-3; D may be TRBD1 (5 bases). CDR1 is KGHSH and CDR2 is LQKENI in the germline V gene. This CDR3 has 14 residues. V was shortened by 2 bases and J by 6 bases, with 12 bases between the two germline ends. CDR3 residues: CASSPSGYSDTQYF. DNA of the CDR3: TGTGCCAGCTCACCATCAGGGTATTCGGATACGCAGTATTTT.

This rearrangement joins TRBV2 to TRBJ1-2, with D unclear. Germline V gene sequence: CDR1 SNHLY, CDR2 FYNNEI. V was clipped by 11 bases and J by 0 bases, with 10 bases between them. The CDR3 totals 12 residues. The CDR3 sequence is CAGSVANYGYTF. CDR3 bases: TGTGCCGGGAGTGTAGCTAACTATGGCTACACCTTC.